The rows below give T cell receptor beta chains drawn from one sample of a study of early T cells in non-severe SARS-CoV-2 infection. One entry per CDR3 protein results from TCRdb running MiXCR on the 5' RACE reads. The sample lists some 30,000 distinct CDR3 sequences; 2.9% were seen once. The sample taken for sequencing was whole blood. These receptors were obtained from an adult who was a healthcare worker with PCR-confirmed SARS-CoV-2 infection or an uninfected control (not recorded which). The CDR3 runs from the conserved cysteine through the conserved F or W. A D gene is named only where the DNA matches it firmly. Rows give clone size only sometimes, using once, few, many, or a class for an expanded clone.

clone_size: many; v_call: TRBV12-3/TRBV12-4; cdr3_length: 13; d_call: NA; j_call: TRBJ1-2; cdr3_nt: TGTGCCAGCAGTTTGGGCGCCATGGTAGGCTACACCTTC; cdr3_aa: CASSLGAMVGYTF
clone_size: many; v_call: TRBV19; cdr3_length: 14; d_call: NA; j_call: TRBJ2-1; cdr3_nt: TGTGCCAGTAGCCGGGACAAAGGTTACGATGAGCAGTTCTTC; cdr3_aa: CASSRDKGYDEQFF
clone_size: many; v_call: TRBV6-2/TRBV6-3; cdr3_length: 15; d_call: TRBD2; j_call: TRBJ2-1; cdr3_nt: TGTGCCAGCAGTTACTCGGGACTAAGAAACAATGAGCAGTTCTTC; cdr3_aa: CASSYSGLRNNEQFF
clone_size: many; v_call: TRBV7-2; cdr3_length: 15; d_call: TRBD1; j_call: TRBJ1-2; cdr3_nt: TGTGCCAGCAGCTTAGCCGGGACAGGGGACTATGGCTACACCTTC; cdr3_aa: CASSLAGTGDYGYTF
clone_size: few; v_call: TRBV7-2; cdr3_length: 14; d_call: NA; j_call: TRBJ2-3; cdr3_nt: TGTGCCAGCAGCCCCCAGCATAGCACAGATACGCAGTATTTT; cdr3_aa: CASSPQHSTDTQYF
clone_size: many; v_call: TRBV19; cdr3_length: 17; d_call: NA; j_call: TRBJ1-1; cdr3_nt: TGTGCCAGTAGTTATGTCGACCTGGGGGCGCCGAGCACTGAAGCTTTCTTT; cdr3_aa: CASSYVDLGAPSTEAFF
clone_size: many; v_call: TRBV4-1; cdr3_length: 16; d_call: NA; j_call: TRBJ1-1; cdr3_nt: TGCGCCAGCAGCCAAGACAGTTCGCGGCGGAGAAATGAAGCTTTCTTT; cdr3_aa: CASSQDSSRRRNEAFF
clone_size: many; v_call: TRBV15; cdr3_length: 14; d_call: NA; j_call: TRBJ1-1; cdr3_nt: TGTGCCACCAGCAGAGGGGCGTTGAACACTGAAGCTTTCTTT; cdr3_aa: CATSRGALNTEAFF
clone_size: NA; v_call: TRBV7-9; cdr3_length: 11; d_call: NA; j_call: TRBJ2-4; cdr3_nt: TGTGCCAGCAGCGTGGTAGACATTCAGTACTTC; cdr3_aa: CASSVVDIQYF
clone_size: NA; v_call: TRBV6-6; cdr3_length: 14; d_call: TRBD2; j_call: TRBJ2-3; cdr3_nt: TGTGCCAGCAGTACGACTAGCGGGGGGGCAACGCAGTATTTT; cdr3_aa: CASSTTSGGATQYF
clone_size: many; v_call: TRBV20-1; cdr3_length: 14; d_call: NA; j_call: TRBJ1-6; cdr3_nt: TGCAGTGCCAGACCGGGACATTATAATTCACCCCTCCACTTT; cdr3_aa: CSARPGHYNSPLHF
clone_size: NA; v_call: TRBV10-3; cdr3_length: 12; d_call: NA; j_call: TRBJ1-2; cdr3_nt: TGTGCCGCCCGGGACCGTTCGTATGGCTACACCTTC; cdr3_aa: CAARDRSYGYTF
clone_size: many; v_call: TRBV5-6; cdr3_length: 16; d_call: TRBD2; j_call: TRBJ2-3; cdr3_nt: TGTGCCAGCAGCTTGGGACTAGCGGGGGGGACAGATACGCAGTATTTT; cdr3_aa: CASSLGLAGGTDTQYF
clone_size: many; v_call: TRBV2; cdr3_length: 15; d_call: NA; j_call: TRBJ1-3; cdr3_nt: TGTGCCAGCAGGATCGGACAGCGCTCTGGAAACACCATATATTTT; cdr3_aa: CASRIGQRSGNTIYF
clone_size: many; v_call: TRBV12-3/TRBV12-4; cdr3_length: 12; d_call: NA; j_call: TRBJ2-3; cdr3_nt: TGTGCCAGCAGTTCTTACCCAGATACGCAGTATTTT; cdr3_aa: CASSSYPDTQYF
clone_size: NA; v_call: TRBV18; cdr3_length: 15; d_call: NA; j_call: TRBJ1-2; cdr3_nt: TGTGCCAGCTCACCTTACTGGACCGGGGACTATGGCTACACCTTC; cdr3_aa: CASSPYWTGDYGYTF
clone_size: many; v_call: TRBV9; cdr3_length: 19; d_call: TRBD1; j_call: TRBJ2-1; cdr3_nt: TGTGCCAGCAGTTTTCAAACGAACAGGGGGCTATCCTCCTACAATGAGCAGTTCTTC; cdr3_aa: CASSFQTNRGLSSYNEQFF
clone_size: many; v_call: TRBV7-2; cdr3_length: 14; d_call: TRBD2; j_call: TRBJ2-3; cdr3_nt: TGTGCCAGGGGAGCGGGGGGGAGTGGTAATACGCAGTATTTT; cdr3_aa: CARGAGGSGNTQYF
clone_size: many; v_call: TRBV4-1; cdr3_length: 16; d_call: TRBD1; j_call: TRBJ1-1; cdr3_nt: TGCGCCAGCAGCCGGGGGACAGGGGTTATGAACACTGAAGCTTTCTTT; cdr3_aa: CASSRGTGVMNTEAFF
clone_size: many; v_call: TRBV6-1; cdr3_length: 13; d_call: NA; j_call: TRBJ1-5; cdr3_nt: TGTGCCGGGGGCAGAGGGGCCAATCAGCCCCAGCATTTT; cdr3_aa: CAGGRGANQPQHF
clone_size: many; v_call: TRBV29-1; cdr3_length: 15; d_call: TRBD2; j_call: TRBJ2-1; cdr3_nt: TGCAGCGTCATGACTAGCGGGGGGGCAGGAGGAGAGCAGTTCTTC; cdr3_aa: CSVMTSGGAGGEQFF
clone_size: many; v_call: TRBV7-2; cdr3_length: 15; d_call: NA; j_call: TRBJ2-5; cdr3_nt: TGTGCCAGCAGCTTAATATCGGGGTCGAGGGAGACCCAGTACTTC; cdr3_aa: CASSLISGSRETQYF
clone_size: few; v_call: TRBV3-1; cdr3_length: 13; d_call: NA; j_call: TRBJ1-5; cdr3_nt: TGTGCCAGCAGCCTCGACAGTGGTCAGCCCCAGCATTTT; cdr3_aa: CASSLDSGQPQHF
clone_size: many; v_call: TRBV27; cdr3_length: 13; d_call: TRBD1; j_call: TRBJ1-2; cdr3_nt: TGTGCCAGCAGAAAAGACAGGGTCTATGGCTACACCTTC; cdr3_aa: CASRKDRVYGYTF
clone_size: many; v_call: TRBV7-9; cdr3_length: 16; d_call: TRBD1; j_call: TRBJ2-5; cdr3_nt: TGTGCCAGCAGCTCCCGGGACAGGGGGCGCGTAGAGACCCAGTACTTC; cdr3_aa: CASSSRDRGRVETQYF
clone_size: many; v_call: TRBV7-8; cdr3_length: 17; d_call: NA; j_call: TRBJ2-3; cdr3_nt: TGTGCCAGCAGCTTTTTCCGGGACCGGGATTACACAGATACGCAGTATTTT; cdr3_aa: CASSFFRDRDYTDTQYF
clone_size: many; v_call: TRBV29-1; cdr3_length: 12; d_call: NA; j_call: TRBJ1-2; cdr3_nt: TGCAGCGTTGTTGAGGCCAACTATGGCTACACCTTC; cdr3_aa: CSVVEANYGYTF
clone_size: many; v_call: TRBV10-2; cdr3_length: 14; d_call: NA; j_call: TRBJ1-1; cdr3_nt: TGCGCCAGCAGTGAAGGCAAAATGAACACTGAAGCTTTCTTT; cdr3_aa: CASSEGKMNTEAFF
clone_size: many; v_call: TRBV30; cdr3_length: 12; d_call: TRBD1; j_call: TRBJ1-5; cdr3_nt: TGTGCCTGGGACAGGGGTAATCAGCCCCAGCATTTT; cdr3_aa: CAWDRGNQPQHF
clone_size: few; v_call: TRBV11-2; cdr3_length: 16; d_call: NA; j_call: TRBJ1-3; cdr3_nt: TGTGCCAGCAGCTTATCCTCAATCCTCTCTGGAAACACCATATATTTT; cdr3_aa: CASSLSSILSGNTIYF
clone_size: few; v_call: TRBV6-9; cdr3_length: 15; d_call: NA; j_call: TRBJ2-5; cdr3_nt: TGTGCCAGCAGTTATTCGAGGACAGCGGAAGAGACCCAGTACTTC; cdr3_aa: CASSYSRTAEETQYF